These 20 T cell receptor beta chains were all obtained from the same sample, sequenced in a study of cytomegalovirus exposure and HLA in healthy donors. The PCR was carried out with 60 Vbeta primers and 13 Jbeta primers. Measured with immunoSEQ multiplex PCR; TCRdb has only the in-frame clones, and not every one. The data contain tens of thousands of clones, more than 60% of them singletons. The source material was PBMCs. The receptors were sampled from a man in his forties or fifties in good health and CMV-seropositive.

The CDR3 loop is CAWSLGLAGLSSYEQYF. The CDR3 nucleotides are TGTGCCTGGAGCTTGGGACTAGCGGGATTGAGCTCCTACGAGCAGTACTTC. This chain links TRBV30 with TRBJ2-7; 13 bases map to TRBD2. Germline V gene lookup returns CDR1 GTSNPN and CDR2 SVGIG (reference sequence). The trim removed 3 bases at V and 0 bases at J, leaving 8 bases unmatched. The CDR3 is 17 residues long.

The chain combines TRBV19 with TRBJ1-5; the D is unclear. V dropped 1 base and J dropped 6 bases, with 10 bases sitting between them. CDR1 and CDR2 from the germline V gene are LNHDA and SQIVND (reference sequence). The CDR3 length is 14 residues. Here the CDR3 reads CASSIVGSGQPQHF. The CDR3 DNA is TGTGCCAGTAGTATAGTAGGGAGTGGTCAGCCCCAGCATTTT. The full variable domain, completed using reference TRBV19 and TRBJ1-5, is DGGITQSPKYLFRKEGQNVTLSCEQNLNHDAMYWYRQDPGQGLRLIYYSQIVNDFQKGDIAEGYSVSREKKESFPLTVTSAQKNPTAFYLCASSIVGSGQPQHFGDGTRLSIL.

Concerning this clone: A read error may produce the germline difference seen at one junction end. Other nucleotide sequences from this sample produce the same CDR3. V usage is TRBV7-9 and J usage is TRBJ2-7, with 8 positions matching TRBD1. CDR1 and CDR2 from the germline V gene are SEHNR and FQNEAQ (reference sequence). The CDR3 contains 14 residues. CDR3 sequence (DNA): TGTTCCAGCAGCTTGGGGCAGGGGGCATACGAGCAGTACTTC. Translated, it gives CSSSLGQGAYEQYF.

The chain has TRBV5-1 and TRBJ2-3; 9 bases align to TRBD2. Germline CDR1 reads SGHRS; CDR2 reads YFSETQ. The ends lost 2 bases at V and 2 bases at J; junction bases unmatched: 3. The length of the CDR3 is 15 residues. CDR3 nucleotides: TGCGCCAGCAGCTTAGCGGGGGGCCTCACAGATACGCAGTATTTT. This translates into CASSLAGGLTDTQYF.

The count of this clone is one. At one end the junction does not follow the germline gene, possibly because of a read error. The chain links TRBV6-1 to TRBJ2-3; D perhaps matches TRBD1 (6 bases). The CDR3 extends over 13 amino acids. Germline-derived CDR1 and CDR2 are MNHNS and SASEGT. CDR3 in amino acids: CASSETWTVTLFF. CDR3 in DNA: TGTGCCAGCAGTGAGACCTGGACAGTAACCCTCTTTTTT.

This chain uses TRBV5-4 with TRBJ2-7; a weak D match, TRBD1 (6 bases). The CDR3 runs to 15 residues. V gave up 4 bases and J gave up 0 bases, with 14 bases separating them. The germline V gene encodes CDR1 SGHNT and CDR2 YYREEE (reference sequence). The CDR3 DNA sequence: TGTGCCAGCAGCGGCACCGGGACACCCTCCTACGAGCAGTACTTC. Translating gives CASSGTGTPSYEQYF.

In the case of this clone: One junction end does not reproduce the germline sequence, and a read error may be involved. The chain employs TRBV30 and TRBJ2-2, with TRBD2 as a possible D gene (5 bases). The V gene's germline CDR1 is GTSNPN and CDR2 SVGIG (reference sequence). This CDR3 region has 13 residues. In DNA, the CDR3 is TGTGCCTGGACCTACAAAGAACACCGGGGAGCTGTTTTT. Protein: CAWTYKEHRGAVF.

This chain uses TRBV28 with TRBJ2-7; 9 nucleotides match TRBD2. In germline, CDR1 is MDHEN, CDR2 SYDVKM. The CDR3 is 14 residues long. V trimming: 6 bases; J trimming: 4 bases; junction bases outside the gene matches: 7. The CDR3 DNA reads TGTGCCAGCAGCGCGGGGGGGGGAGGGTACGAGCAGTACTTC. Residues: CASSAGGGGYEQYF.

This clone was observed a handful of times. Distinct nucleotide sequences in the sample also encode this CDR3. The chain carries TRBV15 and TRBJ2-1, with D perhaps TRBD2 (6 bases). Germline CDR1 is LNHNV and CDR2 is YYDKDF (reference sequence). The CDR3 totals 12 residues. CDR3 sequence (DNA): TGTGCAACAAGCCGCGGGGAGGATGAGCAGTTCTTC. Residues: CATSRGEDEQFF. Based on the CDR3 plus reference TRBV15 and TRBJ2-1, the full variable domain is DAMVIQNPRYQVTQFGKPVTLSCSQTLNHNVMYWYQQKSSQAPKLLFHYYDKDFNNEADTPDNFQSRRPNTSFCFLDIRSPGLGDTAMYLCATSRGEDEQFFGPGTRLTVL.

The V and J genes are TRBV29-1 and TRBJ1-1, with a tentative D call TRBD1 (6 bases). From germline, CDR1 is SQVTM and CDR2 ANQGSEA. V dropped 7 bases and J dropped 1 base, with 13 bases sitting between them. There are 13 residues in the CDR3. CDR3 amino acids: CSARRGGNTEAFF. In DNA form, the CDR3 reads TGCAGCGCCAGGAGGGGGGGGAACACTGAAGCTTTCTTT.

This clone was detected once. One end of the junction does not line up with germline, which may come from a read error. This sequence joins TRBV7-9 and TRBJ2-1; 13 bases agree with TRBD2. Germline V lookup: CDR1 SEHNR, CDR2 FQNEAQ (reference sequence). The length of the CDR3 is 19 residues. CDR3 nucleotide sequence: TGTTCCAGCAGCCCCTCGGGACTAGCGGGGCGCTTCTCCTACAATGAGCAGTTCTTC. It translates to CSSSPSGLAGRFSYNEQFF.

This clone has only a few counts. The rearrangement links TRBV5-1 to TRBJ2-2; D gene uncertain. V was pared by 2 bases and J by 4 bases, with 9 bases between. The CDR3 extends over 14 amino acids. Germline-derived CDR1 and CDR2 are SGHRS and YFSETQ. This chain's CDR3 is CASSFGGLTGELFF. The CDR3 nucleotides read TGCGCCAGCAGCTTTGGTGGCCTCACCGGGGAGCTGTTTTTT. The complete variable domain, with remaining parts taken from reference TRBV5-1 and TRBJ2-2, reads KAGVTQTPRYLIKTRGQQVTLSCSPISGHRSVSWYQQTPGQGLQFLFEYFSETQRNKGNFPGRFSGRQFSNSRSEMNVSTLELGDSALYLCASSFGGLTGELFFGEGSRLTVL.

The chain couples TRBV27 to TRBJ2-5, with D unclear. The CDR3 is 12 amino acids. Germline loops: CDR1 MNHEY, CDR2 SMNVEV (reference sequence). V shed 4 bases and J shed 1 base, with 4 bases lying between them. The CDR3 DNA sequence: TGTGCCAGCAGTTCGCGCCAAGAGACCCAGTACTTC. The encoded protein is CASSSRQETQYF.

The chain is built from TRBV5-1 and TRBJ2-2; TRBD2 might be the D (5 bases). Germline CDR1 reads SGHRS; CDR2 reads YFSETQ. CDR3 length: 17 amino acids. Trimming removed 4 bases from V and 3 bases from J, with 19 bases in between. The DNA of the CDR3 is TGCGCCAGCAGCAATGATCAATCAGGACTCGACACCGGGGAGCTGTTTTTT. Its protein is CASSNDQSGLDTGELFF.

This chain links TRBV29-1 with TRBJ2-1; 8 bases map to TRBD1. The CDR3 has 13 residues. V lost 6 bases, J lost 7 bases, and 8 bases stayed unmatched. Germline CDR1 and CDR2: SQVTM and ANQGSEA. CDR3 loop: CSVPIRDRNEQFF. The CDR3 DNA reads TGCAGCGTCCCAATTAGGGACAGGAATGAGCAGTTCTTC.

V usage is TRBV7-3 and J usage is TRBJ2-4, with 7 positions matching TRBD2. Trimming removed 2 bases from V and 6 bases from J; junction bases left unmatched: 7. Germline assignment: CDR1 SGHTA and CDR2 FQGTGA. This CDR3 comprises 15 residues. Here the CDR3 reads CASSLWEGPGNIQYF. Here the CDR3 DNA reads TGTGCCAGCAGCTTATGGGAGGGCCCGGGAAACATTCAGTACTTC.

The chain is built from TRBV20-1 and TRBJ1-1; no reliable D call. V was trimmed by 7 bases and J by 0 bases, leaving 6 bases between them. Germline V gene lookup returns CDR1 DFQATT and CDR2 SNEGSKA (reference sequence). CDR3 length: 11 residues. CDR3 DNA: TGCAGTGTCCCCGTGAACACTGAAGCTTTCTTT. Translated, it gives CSVPVNTEAFF.

V and J are TRBV27 and TRBJ2-7; tentative D call: TRBD1 (7 bases). CDR1 MNHEY and CDR2 SMNVEV come from the germline V gene (reference sequence). V lost 5 bases and J lost 6, with 20 bases in between. This CDR3 is built from 15 residues. CDR3 sequence reads: CASSSYRGGQFEQYF. DNA of the CDR3: TGTGCCAGCAGTAGCTACAGGGGAGGACAATTCGAGCAGTACTTC.

There are a few counts of this clone. This chain connects TRBV29-1 to TRBJ1-1; tentative D call: TRBD1 (5 bases). The germline gives CDR1 SQVTM, CDR2 ANQGSEA. The CDR3 length is 12 residues. The V and J ends lost 7 bases and 1 base respectively, with 10 bases between them. CDR3: CSGLTANTEAFF. The CDR3 bases are TGCAGCGGATTGACAGCGAACACTGAAGCTTTCTTT.

This clone was counted only a few times. V and J are TRBV21-1 and TRBJ2-3; the table's D call TRBD2 went unverified against the DNA. TRBV21-1 is shown as a pseudogene. The CDR3 runs 18 residues. Here the CDR3 reads CASSKGGTSGRSTDTQYF. As DNA, the CDR3 is TGTGCCAGCAGCAAAGGTGGGACTAGCGGGAGGTCGACAGATACGCAGTATTTT.